This T cell receptor beta chain was profiled in a study of T cells in Graves' hyperthyroidism and ophthalmopathy. RNA transcripts gave rise to amplified TCR beta CDR3 regions. In the first-round RT-PCR of the TCR CDR3, the HTBI primer set was used. TCRdb fed the multiplex PCR reads into MiXCR, producing one record per CDR3 protein. The table has hundreds of thousands of distinct CDR3 sequences, over 15% seen once. The sample consisted of blood. The TCR originated in a woman in her 50s with Graves' hyperthyroidism that later progressed to Graves' ophthalmopathy.

In nucleotides, the CDR3 is TGTGCCAGTAGTATAAAGGGCTCTGGAAACACCATATATTTT. Translation gives CASSIKGSGNTIYF. This chain joins TRBV19 and TRBJ1-3; D is uncertain. This CDR3 contains 14 residues. Looked up from germline, CDR1 is LNHDA and CDR2 is SQIVND (reference sequence). Trimming cost V 2 bases and J 0 bases, with 5 bases left between them.